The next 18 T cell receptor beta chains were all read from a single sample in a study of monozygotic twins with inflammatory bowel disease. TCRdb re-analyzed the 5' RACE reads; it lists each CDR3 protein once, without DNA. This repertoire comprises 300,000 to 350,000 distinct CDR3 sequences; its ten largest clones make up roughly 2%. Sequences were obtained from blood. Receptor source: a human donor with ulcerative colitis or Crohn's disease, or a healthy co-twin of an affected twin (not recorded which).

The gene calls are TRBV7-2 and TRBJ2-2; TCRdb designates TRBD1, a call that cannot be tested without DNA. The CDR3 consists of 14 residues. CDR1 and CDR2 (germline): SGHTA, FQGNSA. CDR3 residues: CASSLEGAAGELFF. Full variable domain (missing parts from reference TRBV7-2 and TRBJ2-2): GAGVSQSPSNKVTEKGKDVELRCDPISGHTALYWYRQSLGQGLEFLIYFQGNSAPDKSGLPSDRFSAERTGGSVSTLTIQRTQQEDSAVYLCASSLEGAAGELFFGEGSRLTVL.

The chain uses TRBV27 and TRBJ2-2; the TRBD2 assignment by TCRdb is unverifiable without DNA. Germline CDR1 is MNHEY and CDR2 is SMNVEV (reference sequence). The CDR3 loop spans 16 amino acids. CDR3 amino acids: CASNPRWLGDMGELFF.

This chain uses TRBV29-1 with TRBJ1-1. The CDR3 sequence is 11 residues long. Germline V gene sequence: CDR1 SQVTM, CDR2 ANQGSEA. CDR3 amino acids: CSVARNTEAFF. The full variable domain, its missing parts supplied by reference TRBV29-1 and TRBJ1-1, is SAVISQKPSRDICQRGTSLTIQCQVDSQVTMMFWYRQQPGQSLTLIATANQGSEATYESGFVIDKFPISRPNLTFSTLTVSNMSPEDSSIYLCSVARNTEAFFGQGTRLTVV.

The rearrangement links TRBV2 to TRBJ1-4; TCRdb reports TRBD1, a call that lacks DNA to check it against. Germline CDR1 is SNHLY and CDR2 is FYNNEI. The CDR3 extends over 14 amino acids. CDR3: CASKGNAANEKLFF.

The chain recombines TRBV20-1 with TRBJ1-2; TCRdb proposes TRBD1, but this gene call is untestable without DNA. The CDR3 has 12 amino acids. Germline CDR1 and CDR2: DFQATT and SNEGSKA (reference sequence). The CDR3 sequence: CSARRTGDGYTF.

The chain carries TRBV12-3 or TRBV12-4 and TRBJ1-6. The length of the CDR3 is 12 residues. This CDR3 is CASSFKGSPLHF.

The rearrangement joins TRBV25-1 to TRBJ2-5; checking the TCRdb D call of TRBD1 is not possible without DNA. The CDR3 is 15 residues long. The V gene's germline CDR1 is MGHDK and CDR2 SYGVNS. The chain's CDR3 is CASSDLRQGIETQYF.

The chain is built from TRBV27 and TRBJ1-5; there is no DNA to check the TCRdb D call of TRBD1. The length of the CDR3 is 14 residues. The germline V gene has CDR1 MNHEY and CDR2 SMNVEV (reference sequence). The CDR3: CASSVVGGEKPQHF.

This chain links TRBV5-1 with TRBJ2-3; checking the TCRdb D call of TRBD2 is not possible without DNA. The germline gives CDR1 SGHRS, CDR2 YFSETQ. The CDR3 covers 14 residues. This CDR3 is CASSKTGGPDTQYF.

CDR3 in amino acids: CASSQKVGGTEAFF. The chain carries TRBV5-1 and TRBJ1-1; TCRdb returns TRBD1, unconfirmable since there is no DNA. Per the germline V gene, CDR1 is SGHRS and CDR2 is YFSETQ. The CDR3 length is 14 residues.

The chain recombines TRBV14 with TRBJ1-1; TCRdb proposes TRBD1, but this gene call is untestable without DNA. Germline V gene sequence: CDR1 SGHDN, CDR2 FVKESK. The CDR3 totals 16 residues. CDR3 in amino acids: CASSQDTHRVVREAFF.

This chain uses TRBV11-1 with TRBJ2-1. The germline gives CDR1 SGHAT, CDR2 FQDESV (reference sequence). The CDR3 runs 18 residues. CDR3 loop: CASSLPHQPVSSYNEQFF. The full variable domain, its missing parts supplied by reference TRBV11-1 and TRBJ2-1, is EAEVAQSPRYKITEKSQAVAFWCDPISGHATLYWYRQILGQGPELLVQFQDESVVDDSQLPKDRFSAERLKGVDSTLKIQPAELGDSAMYLCASSLPHQPVSSYNEQFFGPGTRLTVL.

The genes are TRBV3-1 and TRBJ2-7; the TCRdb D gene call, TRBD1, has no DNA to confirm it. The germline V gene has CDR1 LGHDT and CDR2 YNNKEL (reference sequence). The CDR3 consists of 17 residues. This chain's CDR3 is CASSLNPSGTSSYEQYF.

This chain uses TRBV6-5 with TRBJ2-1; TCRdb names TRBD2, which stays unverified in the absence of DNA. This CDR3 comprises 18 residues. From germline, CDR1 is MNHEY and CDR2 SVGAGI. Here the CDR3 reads CASSYSSLGLSSYNEQFF.

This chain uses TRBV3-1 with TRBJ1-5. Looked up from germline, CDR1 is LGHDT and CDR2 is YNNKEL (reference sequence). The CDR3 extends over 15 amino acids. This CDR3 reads CASSQGRGFNQPQHF. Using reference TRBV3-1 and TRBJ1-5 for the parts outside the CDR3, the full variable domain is DTAVSQTPKYLVTQMGNDKSIKCEQNLGHDTMYWYKQDSKKFLKIMFSYNNKELIINETVPNRFSPKSPDKAHLNLHINSLELGDSAVYFCASSQGRGFNQPQHFGDGTRLSIL.

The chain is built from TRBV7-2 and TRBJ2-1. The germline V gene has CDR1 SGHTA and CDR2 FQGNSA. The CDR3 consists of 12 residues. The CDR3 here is CASSLRRNEQFF.

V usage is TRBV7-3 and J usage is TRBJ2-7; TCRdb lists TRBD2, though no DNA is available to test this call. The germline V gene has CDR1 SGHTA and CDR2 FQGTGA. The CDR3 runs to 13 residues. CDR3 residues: CASGPAGSYEQYF.

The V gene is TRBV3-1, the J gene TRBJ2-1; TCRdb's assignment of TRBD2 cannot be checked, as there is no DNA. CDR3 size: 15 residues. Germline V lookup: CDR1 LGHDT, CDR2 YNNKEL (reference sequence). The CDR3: CASSYAGGVYNEQFF.